This TCR beta chain appears in the sequencing data of a study of CD8+ T cells in alopecia areata (dated by TCRdb to between 2018 and 2020). Broadly, across the study: The treated patients, all with moderate-to-severe alopecia areata, were enrolled in an open-label pilot trial of oral tofacitinib given at 5 to 10 mg twice daily. Tofacitinib was given for 6 to 18 months, followed by 6 months of follow-up off drug to assess delayed response and recurrence. Disease severity in treated patients was measured with the SALT score, which quantifies the percentage of affected scalp surface area. In both human patients and the C3H/HeJ mouse model, the study applied high-throughput TCRbeta sequencing to look at T cell clonal expansion in alopecia areata. In humans, TCRbeta sequencing was performed on scalp tissue and on sorted CD4+ and CD8+ peripheral blood T cells from healthy controls and from patients with patchy or totalis/universalis alopecia areata. Patients on tofacitinib were biopsied at baseline and after 4 and 24 weeks of treatment, and several of the patients also had a later scalp biopsy. Scalp clonality was compared across normal scalp (n=4), patchy alopecia areata scalp (n=8), and alopecia totalis/universalis scalp (n=8). The RNA source kit depended on sample type: the PAXgene miRNA kit for fixed scalp, the miRNeasy kit for PBMCs, and the RNeasy kit for mouse skin. Amplification of TCRbeta CDR3 regions was done by immunoSEQ multiplex PCR using 35 Vbeta forward primers and 13 Jbeta reverse primers. Study-wide conclusions, independent of this receptor: Compared with normal scalp, lesional scalp, particularly in alopecia totalis/universalis, had higher clonality and more expanded CD8+ clones, which suggests antigenic drive. Because the treated cohort was small and had just a single nonresponder, larger studies are needed to establish links between baseline CD8+ expansion and response. Shared TCR sequences between patients were less evident than in mice, which may be partly attributable to HLA diversity in the patient population. Tofacitinib significantly lowered scalp clonality and the number of expanded CD8+ clones among the top 100 scalp clones. Resident alphabeta T cells in normal human skin are also sequenced, complicating scalp TCR repertoire analysis, unlike mouse skin dominated by gammadelta T cells. During tofacitinib treatment, many expanded lesional clones stuck around in both scalp and blood, and this persistence may partly explain why relapse happens after treatment is stopped.

Details on this clone: Its antigen specificity is not known. No qualities accompany the bases; no much larger clone lies one base away.

Library preparation used the immunoSEQ multiplex PCR assay. RNA was extracted from all samples and reverse transcribed into cDNA, which served as template for TCR sequencing. SuperScript III was used to make first-strand cDNA, primed with a 2:1 mix of oligo-dT and random hexamers. Amplification bias was assessed with a synthetic immune receptor repertoire, and residual bias was removed computationally. Per the authors' processing: Raw reads were preprocessed to remove errors, and CDR3 was defined according to IMGT conventions as the region from the conserved cysteine to phenylalanine. Clonality was computed as 1 minus the Shannon entropy, with the entropy normalized by log2 of the number of productive unique TCRs. Whether each scalp clone was CD4 or CD8 was inferred by checking scalp TCRbeta sequences against the CD4 and CD8 repertoires from sorted blood. Imported from immuneACCESS, the table was reduced by TCRdb to in-frame sequences with V and J called. These copies leave out some clones; in studies compared against another copy, an unresolved V gene accounts for under half, and the cause of the remainder is not known. That table furnishes V, J and clone size, whereas the DNA furnished D and trimming. Across this sample there are under 150,000 clones, with 56% seen only once. The ten largest clones capture 3% to 4% of the sample.

This sample's time point label indicates: about 25 weeks on oral tofacitinib. Reading the label with the study, this specimen's treatment or condition is: oral pan-JAK inhibitor, 5-10 mg twice daily. From alopecia areata patients, peripheral blood was collected along with lesional scalp punch biopsies. PBMCs were isolated by density centrifugation and stained for CD3, CD4 and CD8, after which CD4+ and CD8+ T cells were sorted on a FACSAria. The CDR3 sequence holds 15 residues, the cysteine and phenylalanine included. The only DNA kept is the CDR3, 45 bases in frame from the first base. V is pruned by 3 bases and J by 4 bases, leaving 6 bases of the junction without a gene match. Taken from the germline V gene (reference sequence), the CDR1 and CDR2 loops are WNHNN and SYGVQD.

This sequence uses TRBV10-1 and TRBJ2-5; a stretch of 9 junction bases matches TRBD1. This TCR derives from a human donor with alopecia areata. The source was CD4+ T cells sorted from blood, collected at week 24, from a patient treated with tofacitinib. The sequenced DNA is TGCGCCAGCAGTGATCCGGGACAGGGTTTAGAGACCCAGTACTTC. Translated, this gives CASSDPGQGLETQYF.